This T cell receptor beta chain was obtained from a study of blood T cell repertoires in COVID-19. Study-level background: Sites across the United States, Italy and Spain contributed samples from acute and convalescent COVID-19. Sources were T cells, B-cell-depleted T cells, or PBMCs; the material itself was cDNA or gDNA.

Per the original methods: Amplification of reference gene primers provided the estimated nucleated cell counts. Sequenced by immunoSEQ multiplex PCR; TCRdb stores in-frame clones only, minus some. V and J calls and clone size follow that table, whereas D and trimming were derived from the DNA. The sample contains approximately 90,000 clones, under 85% of which appear only once. CDR3 length: 15 residues. The V and J ends lost 1 base and 5 bases respectively, with 16 bases between them. Germline CDR1 SGHRS, CDR2 YFSETQ. The origin of this receptor is a human donor in a cohort sampled during active COVID-19. Input material: peripheral blood. The chain links TRBV5-1 to TRBJ2-7, with a weak D call TRBD1 (7 bases). CDR3 amino acids: CASSLKDRVADEQYF. The CDR3 nucleotides read TGCGCCAGCAGCTTGAAAGACAGGGTAGCGGACGAGCAGTACTTC.